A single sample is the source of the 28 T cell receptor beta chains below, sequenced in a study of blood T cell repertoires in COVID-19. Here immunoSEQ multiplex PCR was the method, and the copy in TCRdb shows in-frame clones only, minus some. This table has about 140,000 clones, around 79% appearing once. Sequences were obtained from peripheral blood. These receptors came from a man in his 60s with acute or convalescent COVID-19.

DNA of the CDR3: TGTGCCAGCATTCGGGACTCACATAACCACAATGAGCAGTTCTTC. Its protein is CASIRDSHNHNEQFF. The chain links TRBV2 to TRBJ2-1, with D possibly matching TRBD2 (6 bases). The germline V gene has CDR1 SNHLY and CDR2 FYNNEI. CDR3 length: 15 amino acids. Trimming shortened V by 7 bases and J by 5 bases, and 18 bases separated the two germline ends.

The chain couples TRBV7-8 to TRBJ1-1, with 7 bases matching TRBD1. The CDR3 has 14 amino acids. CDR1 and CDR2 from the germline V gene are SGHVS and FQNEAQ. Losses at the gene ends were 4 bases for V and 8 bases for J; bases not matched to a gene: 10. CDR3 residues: CASSSNQGVGEAFF. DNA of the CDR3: TGTGCCAGCAGCTCCAACCAGGGGGTAGGGGAAGCTTTCTTT. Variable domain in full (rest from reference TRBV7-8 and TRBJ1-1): GAGVSQSPRYKVAKRGQDVALRCDPISGHVSLFWYQQALGQGPEFLTYFQNEAQLDKSGLPSDRFFAERPEGSVSTLKIQRTQQEDSAVYLCASSSNQGVGEAFFGQGTRLTVV.

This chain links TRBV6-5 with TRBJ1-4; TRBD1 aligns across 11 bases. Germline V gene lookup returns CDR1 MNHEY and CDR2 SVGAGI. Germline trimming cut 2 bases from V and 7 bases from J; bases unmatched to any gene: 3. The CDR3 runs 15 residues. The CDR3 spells CASSYTDRGLEKLFF. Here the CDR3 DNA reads TGTGCCAGCAGTTACACGGACAGGGGGCTTGAAAAACTGTTTTTT.

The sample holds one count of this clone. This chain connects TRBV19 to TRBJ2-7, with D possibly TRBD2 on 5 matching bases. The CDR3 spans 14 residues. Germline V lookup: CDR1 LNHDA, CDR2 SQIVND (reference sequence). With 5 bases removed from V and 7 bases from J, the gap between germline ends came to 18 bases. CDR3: CASSATIVGLEQYF. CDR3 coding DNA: TGTGCCAGTAGTGCCACCATAGTCGGACTTGAGCAGTACTTC.

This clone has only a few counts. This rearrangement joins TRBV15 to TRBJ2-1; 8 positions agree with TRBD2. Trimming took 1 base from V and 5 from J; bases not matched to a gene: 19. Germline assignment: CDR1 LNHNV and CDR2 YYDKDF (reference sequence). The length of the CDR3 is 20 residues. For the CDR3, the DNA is TGTGCCACCAGCAGAGGGCCGGGGGGTACTAGCGGAGTCCTTCACAATGAGCAGTTCTTC. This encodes CATSRGPGGTSGVLHNEQFF.

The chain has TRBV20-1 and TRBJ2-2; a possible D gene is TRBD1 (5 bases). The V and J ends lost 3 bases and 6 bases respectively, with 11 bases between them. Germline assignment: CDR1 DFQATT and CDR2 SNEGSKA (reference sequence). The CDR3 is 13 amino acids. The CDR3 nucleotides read TGCAGTGCTAGTCGGCAGGGCCCCGGGGAGCTGTTTTTT. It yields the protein CSASRQGPGELFF.

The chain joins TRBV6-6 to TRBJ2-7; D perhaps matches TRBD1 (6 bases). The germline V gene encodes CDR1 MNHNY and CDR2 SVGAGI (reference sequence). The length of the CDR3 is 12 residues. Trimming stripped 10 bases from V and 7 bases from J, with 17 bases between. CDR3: CAIKTGRGEQYF. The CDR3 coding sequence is TGTGCCATCAAGACAGGCCGTGGGGAGCAGTACTTC.

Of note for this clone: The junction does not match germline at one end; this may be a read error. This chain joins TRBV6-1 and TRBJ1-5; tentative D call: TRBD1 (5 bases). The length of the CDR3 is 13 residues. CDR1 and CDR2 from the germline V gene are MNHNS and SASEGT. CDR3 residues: CAGSEGRAQPQHF. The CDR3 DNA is TGTGCCGGCAGTGAGGGCAGGGCACAGCCCCAGCATTTT.

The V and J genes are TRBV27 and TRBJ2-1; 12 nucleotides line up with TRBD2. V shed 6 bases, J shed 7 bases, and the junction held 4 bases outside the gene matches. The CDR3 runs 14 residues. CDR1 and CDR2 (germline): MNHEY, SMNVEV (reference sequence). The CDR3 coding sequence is TGTGCCAGCAGCAGGCTAGCGGGAGGGAATGAGCAGTTCTTC. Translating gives CASSRLAGGNEQFF.

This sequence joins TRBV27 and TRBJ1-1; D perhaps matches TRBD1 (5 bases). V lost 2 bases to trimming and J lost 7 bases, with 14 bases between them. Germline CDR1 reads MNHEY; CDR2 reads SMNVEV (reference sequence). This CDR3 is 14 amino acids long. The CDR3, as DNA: TGTGCCAGCAGTTTAGGGGGGATTAAGAATGAAGCTTTCTTT. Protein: CASSLGGIKNEAFF.

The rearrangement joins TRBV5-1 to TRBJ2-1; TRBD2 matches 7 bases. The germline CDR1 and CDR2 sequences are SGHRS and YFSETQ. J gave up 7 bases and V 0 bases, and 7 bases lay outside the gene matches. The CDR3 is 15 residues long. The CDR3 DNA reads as TGCGCCAGCAGCTTGGGAGGGAGGGCCGGGAATGAGCAGTTCTTC. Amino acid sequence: CASSLGGRAGNEQFF.

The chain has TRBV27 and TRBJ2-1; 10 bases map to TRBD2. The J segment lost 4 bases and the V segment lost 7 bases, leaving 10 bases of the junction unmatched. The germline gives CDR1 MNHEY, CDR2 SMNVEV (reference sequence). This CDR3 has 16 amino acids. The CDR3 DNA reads TGTGCCAGCAACAGCGGGAGGGCCGGAAGGTACAATGAGCAGTTCTTC. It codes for CASNSGRAGRYNEQFF.

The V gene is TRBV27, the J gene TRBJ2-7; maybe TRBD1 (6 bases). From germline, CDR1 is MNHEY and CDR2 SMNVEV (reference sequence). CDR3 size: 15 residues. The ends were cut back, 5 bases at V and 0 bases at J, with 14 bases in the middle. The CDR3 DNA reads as TGTGCCAGCAGTACCAGGGGAACGCTCTCCTACGAGCAGTACTTC. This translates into CASSTRGTLSYEQYF.

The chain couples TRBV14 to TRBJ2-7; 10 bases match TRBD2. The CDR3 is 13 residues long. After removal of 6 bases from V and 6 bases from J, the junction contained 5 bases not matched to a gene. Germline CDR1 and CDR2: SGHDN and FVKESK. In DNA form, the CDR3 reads TGTGCCAGCAGGACTCTAGCGGGAGCCGAGCAGTACTTC. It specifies CASRTLAGAEQYF.

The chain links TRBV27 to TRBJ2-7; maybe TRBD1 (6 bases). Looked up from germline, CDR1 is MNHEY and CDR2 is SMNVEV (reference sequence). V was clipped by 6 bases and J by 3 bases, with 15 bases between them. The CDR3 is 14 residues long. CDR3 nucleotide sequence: TGTGCCAGCAGCTCCTACAGGGTTTACTACGAGCAGTACTTC. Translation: CASSSYRVYYEQYF.

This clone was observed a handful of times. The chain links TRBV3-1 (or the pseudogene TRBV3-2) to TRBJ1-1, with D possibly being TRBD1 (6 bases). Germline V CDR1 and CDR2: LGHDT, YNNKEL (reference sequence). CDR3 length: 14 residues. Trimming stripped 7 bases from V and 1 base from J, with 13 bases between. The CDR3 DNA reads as TGTGCCAGCACCCTAAGGGGGTCGAACACTGAAGCTTTCTTT. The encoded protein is CASTLRGSNTEAFF.

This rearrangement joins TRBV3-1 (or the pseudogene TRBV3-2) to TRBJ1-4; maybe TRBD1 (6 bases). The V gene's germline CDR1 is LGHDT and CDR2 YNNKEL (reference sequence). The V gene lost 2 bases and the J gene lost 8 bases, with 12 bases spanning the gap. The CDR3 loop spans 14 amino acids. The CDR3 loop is CASSQRGTGEKLFF. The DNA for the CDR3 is TGTGCCAGCAGCCAAAGGGGGACGGGAGAAAAACTGTTTTTT.

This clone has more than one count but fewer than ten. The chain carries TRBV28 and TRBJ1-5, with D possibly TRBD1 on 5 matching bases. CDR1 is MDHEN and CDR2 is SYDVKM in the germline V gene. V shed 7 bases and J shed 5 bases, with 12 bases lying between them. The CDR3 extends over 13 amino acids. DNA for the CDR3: TGTGCCAGCACCGTGACAGCTGATCAGCCCCAGCATTTT. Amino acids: CASTVTADQPQHF.

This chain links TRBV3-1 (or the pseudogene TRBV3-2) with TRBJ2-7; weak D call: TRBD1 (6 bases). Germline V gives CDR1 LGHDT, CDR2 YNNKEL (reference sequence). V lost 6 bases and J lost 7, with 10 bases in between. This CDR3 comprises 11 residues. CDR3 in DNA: TGTGCCAGCAGGTTAGGGGGTGAGCAGTACTTC. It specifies CASRLGGEQYF.

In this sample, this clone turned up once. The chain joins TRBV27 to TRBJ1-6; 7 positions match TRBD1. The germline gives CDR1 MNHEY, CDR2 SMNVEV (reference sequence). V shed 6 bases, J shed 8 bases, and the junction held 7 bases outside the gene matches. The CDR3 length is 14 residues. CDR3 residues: CASSLTGLDSPLHF. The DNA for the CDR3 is TGTGCCAGCAGCTTGACAGGGTTGGATTCACCCCTCCACTTT.

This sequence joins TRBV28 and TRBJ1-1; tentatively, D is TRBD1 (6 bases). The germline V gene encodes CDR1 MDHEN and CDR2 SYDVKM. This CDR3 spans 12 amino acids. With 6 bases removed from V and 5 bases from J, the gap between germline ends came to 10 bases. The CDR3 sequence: CASRTGWTEAFF. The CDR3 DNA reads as TGTGCCAGCAGAACAGGGTGGACTGAAGCTTTCTTT.

CDR3 nucleotide sequence: TGTGCCAGCTCACCACCGACGGGGAGAAATTCACCCCTCCACTTT. It specifies CASSPPTGRNSPLHF. This chain joins TRBV18 and TRBJ1-6, with no clear D. CDR1 and CDR2 from the germline V gene are KGHSH and LQKENI. The ends were cut back, 0 bases at V and 7 bases at J, with 10 bases in the middle. This CDR3 spans 15 amino acids.

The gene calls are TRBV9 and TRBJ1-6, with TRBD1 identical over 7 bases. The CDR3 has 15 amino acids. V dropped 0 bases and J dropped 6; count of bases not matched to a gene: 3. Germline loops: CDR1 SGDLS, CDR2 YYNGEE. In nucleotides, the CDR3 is TGTGCCAGCAGCGTAGAACAGGGGATTAATTCACCCCTCCACTTT. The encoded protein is CASSVEQGINSPLHF.

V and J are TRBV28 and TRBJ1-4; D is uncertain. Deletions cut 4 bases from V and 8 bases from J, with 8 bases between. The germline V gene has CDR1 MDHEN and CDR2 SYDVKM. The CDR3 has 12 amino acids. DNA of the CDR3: TGTGCCAGCAGTTCCGGGAGAGAAAAACTGTTTTTT. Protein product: CASSSGREKLFF. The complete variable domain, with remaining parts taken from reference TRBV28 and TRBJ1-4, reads DVKVTQSSRYLVKRTGEKVFLECVQDMDHENMFWYRQDPGLGLRLIYFSYDVKMKEKGDIPEGYSVSREKKERFSLILESASTNQTSMYLCASSSGREKLFFGSGTQLSVL.

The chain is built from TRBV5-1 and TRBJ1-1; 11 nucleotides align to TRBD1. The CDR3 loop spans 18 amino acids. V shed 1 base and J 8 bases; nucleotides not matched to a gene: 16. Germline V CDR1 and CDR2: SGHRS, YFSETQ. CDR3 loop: CASSLQGWGTGGRREAFF. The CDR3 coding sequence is TGCGCCAGCAGCTTGCAGGGGTGGGGGACAGGGGGACGAAGAGAAGCTTTCTTT. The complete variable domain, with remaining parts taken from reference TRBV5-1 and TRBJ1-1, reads KAGVTQTPRYLIKTRGQQVTLSCSPISGHRSVSWYQQTPGQGLQFLFEYFSETQRNKGNFPGRFSGRQFSNSRSEMNVSTLELGDSALYLCASSLQGWGTGGRREAFFGQGTRLTVV.

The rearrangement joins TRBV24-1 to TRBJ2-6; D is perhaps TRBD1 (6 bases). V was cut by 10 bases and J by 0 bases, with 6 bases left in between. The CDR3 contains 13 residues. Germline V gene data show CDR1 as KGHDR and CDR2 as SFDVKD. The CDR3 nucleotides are TGTGCCACACAGGGCTCTGGGGCCAACGTCCTGACTTTC. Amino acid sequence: CATQGSGANVLTF.

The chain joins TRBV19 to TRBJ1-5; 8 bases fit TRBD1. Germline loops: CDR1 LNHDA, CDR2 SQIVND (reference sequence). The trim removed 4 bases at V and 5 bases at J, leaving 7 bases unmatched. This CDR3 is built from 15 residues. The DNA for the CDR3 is TGTGCCAGTAGTACATCAGGACAGGGAGATCAGCCCCAGCATTTT. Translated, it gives CASSTSGQGDQPQHF.

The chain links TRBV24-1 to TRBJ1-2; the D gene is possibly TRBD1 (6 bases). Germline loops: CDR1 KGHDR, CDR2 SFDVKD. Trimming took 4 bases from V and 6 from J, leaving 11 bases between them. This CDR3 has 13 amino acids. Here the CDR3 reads CATSDLTGHGYTF. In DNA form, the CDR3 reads TGTGCCACCAGTGACCTGACAGGCCATGGCTACACCTTC.